Described below is a single TCR beta chain sequence and its context. This record comes from a study of cytomegalovirus exposure and HLA in healthy donors. V was trimmed by 6 bases and J by 5 bases, leaving 4 bases between them. This CDR3 has 11 residues. CDR1 and CDR2 (germline): SNHLY, FYNNEI. Primers for the PCR totalled 60 Vbeta and 13 Jbeta. Data came from immunoSEQ multiplex PCR; TCRdb stores just in-frame clones and leaves some out. The sample contains approximately 100,000 clones, 74% of which appear only once. The clonotype comes from a man over 45 in good health and CMV-seropositive. The chain employs TRBV2 and TRBJ2-2; no definite D call. Sequenced input: PBMCs. In nucleotides, the CDR3 is TGTGCCAGCAGGTATACCGGGGAGCTGTTTTTT. Encoded protein: CASRYTGELFF.